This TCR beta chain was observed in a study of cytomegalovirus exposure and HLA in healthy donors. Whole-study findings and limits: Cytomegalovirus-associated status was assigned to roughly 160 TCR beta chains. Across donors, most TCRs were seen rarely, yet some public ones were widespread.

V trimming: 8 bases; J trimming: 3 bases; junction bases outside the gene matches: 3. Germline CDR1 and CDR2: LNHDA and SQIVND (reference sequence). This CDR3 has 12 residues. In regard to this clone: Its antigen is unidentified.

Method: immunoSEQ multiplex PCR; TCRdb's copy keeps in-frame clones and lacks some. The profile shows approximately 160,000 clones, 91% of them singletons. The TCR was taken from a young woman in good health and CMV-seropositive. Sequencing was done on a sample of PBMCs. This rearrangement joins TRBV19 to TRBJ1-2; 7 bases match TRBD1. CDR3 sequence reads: CASGDSYYGYTF. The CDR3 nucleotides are TGTGCCAGTGGGGACAGCTACTATGGCTACACCTTC.